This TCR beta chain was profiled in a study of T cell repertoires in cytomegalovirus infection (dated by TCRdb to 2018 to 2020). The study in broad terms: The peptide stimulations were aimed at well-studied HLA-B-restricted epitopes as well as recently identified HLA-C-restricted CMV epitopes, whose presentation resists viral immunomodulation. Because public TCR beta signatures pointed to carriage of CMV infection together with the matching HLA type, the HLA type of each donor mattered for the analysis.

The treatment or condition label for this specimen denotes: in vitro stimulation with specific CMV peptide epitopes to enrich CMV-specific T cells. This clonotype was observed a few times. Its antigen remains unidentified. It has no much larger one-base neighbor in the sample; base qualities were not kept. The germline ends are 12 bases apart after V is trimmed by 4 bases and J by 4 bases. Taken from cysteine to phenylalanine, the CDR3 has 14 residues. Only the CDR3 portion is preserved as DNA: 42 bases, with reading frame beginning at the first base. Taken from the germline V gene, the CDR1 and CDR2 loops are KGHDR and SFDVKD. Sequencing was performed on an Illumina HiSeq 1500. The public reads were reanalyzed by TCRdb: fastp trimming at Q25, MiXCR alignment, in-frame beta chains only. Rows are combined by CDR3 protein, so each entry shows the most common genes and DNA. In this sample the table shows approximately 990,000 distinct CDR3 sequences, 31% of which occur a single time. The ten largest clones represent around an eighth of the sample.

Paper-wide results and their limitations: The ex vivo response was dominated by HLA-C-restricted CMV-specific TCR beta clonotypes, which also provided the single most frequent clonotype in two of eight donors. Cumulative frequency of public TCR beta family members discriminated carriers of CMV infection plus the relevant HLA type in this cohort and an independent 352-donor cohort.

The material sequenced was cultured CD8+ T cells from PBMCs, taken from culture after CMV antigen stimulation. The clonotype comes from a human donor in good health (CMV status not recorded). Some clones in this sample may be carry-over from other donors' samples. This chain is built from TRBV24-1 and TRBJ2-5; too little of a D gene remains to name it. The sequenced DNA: TGTGCCACCAGTGACCCCGGGTCCGGAGAGACCCAGTACTTC. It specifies CATSDPGSGETQYF.